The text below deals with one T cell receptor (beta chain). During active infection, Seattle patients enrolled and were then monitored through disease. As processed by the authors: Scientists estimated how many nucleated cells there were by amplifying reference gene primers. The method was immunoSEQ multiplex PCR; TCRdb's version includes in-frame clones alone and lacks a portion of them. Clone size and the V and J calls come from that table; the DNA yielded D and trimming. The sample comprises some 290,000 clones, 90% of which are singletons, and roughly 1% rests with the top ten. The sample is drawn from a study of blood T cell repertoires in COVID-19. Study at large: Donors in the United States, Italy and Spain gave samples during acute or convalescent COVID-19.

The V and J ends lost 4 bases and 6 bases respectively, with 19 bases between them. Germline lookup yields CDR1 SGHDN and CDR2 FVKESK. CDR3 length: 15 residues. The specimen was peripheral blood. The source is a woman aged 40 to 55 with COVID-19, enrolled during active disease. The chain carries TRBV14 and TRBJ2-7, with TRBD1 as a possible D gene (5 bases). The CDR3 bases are TGTGCCAGCAGCCGGTTTCAGGGTTTAGGAAGCGAGCAGTACTTC. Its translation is CASSRFQGLGSEQYF.